This T cell receptor (beta chain) was sequenced during a study of T cells in Graves' hyperthyroidism and ophthalmopathy. It was RNA transcripts that yielded the amplified TCR beta CDR3 regions. First-round RT-PCR with HTBI primers amplified the TCR CDR3 region. TCRdb independently ran MiXCR on the multiplex PCR reads; one entry per CDR3 protein. The profile covers approximately 400,000 distinct CDR3 sequences, with 15% to 18% appearing a single time and approximately 7.5% taken by the ten largest. Trimming pared 0 bases from V and 1 base from J, leaving 21 bases between. CDR1 is GTSNPN, CDR2 SVGIG, per germline (reference sequence). This CDR3 comprises 18 residues. This clonotype was observed many times.

Sequenced input: blood. This TCR came from a woman under 30 with Graves' hyperthyroidism. V gene TRBV30 combines with J gene TRBJ1-1; D unclear. In nucleotides, the CDR3 is TGTGCCTGGAGTGTACAATGGGCGCATCGAAGTGGGAACACTGAAGCTTTCTTT. Translated: CAWSVQWAHRSGNTEAFF.